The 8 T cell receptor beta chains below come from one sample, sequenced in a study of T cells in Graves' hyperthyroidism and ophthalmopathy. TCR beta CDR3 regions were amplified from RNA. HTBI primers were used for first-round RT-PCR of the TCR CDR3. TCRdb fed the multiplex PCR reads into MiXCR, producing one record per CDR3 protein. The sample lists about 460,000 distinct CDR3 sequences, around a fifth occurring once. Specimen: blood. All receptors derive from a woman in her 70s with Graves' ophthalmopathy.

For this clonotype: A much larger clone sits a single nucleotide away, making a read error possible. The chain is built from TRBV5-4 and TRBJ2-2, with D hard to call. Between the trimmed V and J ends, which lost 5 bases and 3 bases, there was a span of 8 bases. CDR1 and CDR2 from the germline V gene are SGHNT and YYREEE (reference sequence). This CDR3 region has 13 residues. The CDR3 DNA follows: TGTGCCAGCAGTTTTAGGGACACCGGGGAGCTGTTTTTT. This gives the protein CASSFRDTGELFF. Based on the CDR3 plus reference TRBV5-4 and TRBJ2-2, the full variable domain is ETGVTQSPTHLIKTRGQQVTLRCSSQSGHNTVSWYQQALGQGPQFIFQYYREEENGRGNFPPRFSGLQFPNYSSELNVNALELDDSALYLCASSFRDTGELFFGEGSRLTVL.

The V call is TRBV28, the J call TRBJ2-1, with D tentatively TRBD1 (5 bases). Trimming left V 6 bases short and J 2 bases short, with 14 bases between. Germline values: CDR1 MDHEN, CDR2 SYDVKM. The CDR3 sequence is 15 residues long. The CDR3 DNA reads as TGTGCCAGCAGGTCAATGCCCAGGGCCTACAATGAGCAGTTCTTC. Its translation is CASRSMPRAYNEQFF.

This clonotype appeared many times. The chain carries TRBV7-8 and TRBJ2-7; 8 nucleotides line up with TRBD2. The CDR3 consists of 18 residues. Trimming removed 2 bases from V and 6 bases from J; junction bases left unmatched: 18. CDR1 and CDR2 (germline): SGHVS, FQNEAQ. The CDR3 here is CASSLWGLWSGGSSEQYF. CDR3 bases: TGTGCCAGCAGCTTATGGGGATTGTGGAGCGGGGGATCGTCCGAGCAGTACTTC.

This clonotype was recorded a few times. CDR3 region: CATSDPGQGGTDTQYF. CDR3 coding DNA: TGTGCCACCAGTGATCCTGGACAGGGTGGGACAGATACGCAGTATTTT. This sequence joins TRBV24-1 and TRBJ2-3; 8 nucleotides agree with TRBD1. CDR1 is KGHDR and CDR2 is SFDVKD in the germline V gene. V dropped 3 bases and J dropped 3; count of bases not matched to a gene: 7. The CDR3 runs to 16 residues.

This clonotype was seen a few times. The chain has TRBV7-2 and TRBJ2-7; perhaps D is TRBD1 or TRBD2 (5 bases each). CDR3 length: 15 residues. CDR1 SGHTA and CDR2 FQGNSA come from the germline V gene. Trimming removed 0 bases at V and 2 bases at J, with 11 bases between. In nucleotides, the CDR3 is TGTGCCAGCAGCTTAGCCCCAGGGACCCCCTACGAGCAGTACTTC. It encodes CASSLAPGTPYEQYF.

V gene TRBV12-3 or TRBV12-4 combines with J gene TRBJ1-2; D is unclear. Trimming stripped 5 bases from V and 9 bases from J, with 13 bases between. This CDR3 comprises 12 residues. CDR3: CASSGSGNSYTF. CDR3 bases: TGTGCCAGCAGTGGATCAGGCAATAGCTACACCTTC.

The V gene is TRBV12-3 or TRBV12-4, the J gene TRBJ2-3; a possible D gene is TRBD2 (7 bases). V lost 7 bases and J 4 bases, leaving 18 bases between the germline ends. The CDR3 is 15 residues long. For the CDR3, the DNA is TGTGCCAGCACCTTGGACCCGGGGGGCGCAGATACGCAGTATTTT. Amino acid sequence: CASTLDPGGADTQYF.

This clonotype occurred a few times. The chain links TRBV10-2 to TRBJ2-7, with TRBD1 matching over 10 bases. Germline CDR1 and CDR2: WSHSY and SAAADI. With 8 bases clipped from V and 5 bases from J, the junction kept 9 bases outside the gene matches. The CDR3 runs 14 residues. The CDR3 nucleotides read TGCGCCAGCGGGACAGGGGCCGTACATAACGAGCAGTACTTC. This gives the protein CASGTGAVHNEQYF.